This TCR beta chain was retrieved from a study of blood T cell repertoires in COVID-19. Study-level background: Samples came from the United States, Italy and Spain, spanning acute and convalescent COVID-19. Sample material is recorded as cDNA or gDNA derived from T cells, B-cell-depleted T cells, or PBMCs.

This CDR3 contains 13 residues. Germline CDR1 is SGHNT and CDR2 is YENEEA. Trimming removed 9 bases from V and 6 bases from J; junction bases left unmatched: 4. In the authors' methods: Cell counts per sample came from amplifying reference gene primers. Profiling relied on immunoSEQ multiplex PCR, and the TCRdb table lists in-frame clones only, not all of them. V and J calls plus clone size are reproduced from that table; the DNA served to infer D and trimming. The profile shows about 97,000 clones, around 84% of them singletons. V and J are TRBV11-3 and TRBJ2-3, with 12 bases that match TRBD2. This clonotype was obtained from a human donor in a cohort sampled during active COVID-19. Sequenced: peripheral blood. DNA of the CDR3: TGTGCCAGTCTAGCGGGGGGGCATGATACGCAGTATTTT. Protein sequence: CASLAGGHDTQYF.